This T cell receptor beta chain derives from a study of long-term antiretroviral therapy in people with HIV. Germline V gene lookup returns CDR1 LGHNA and CDR2 YNFKEQ. V lost 2 bases to trimming and J lost 0 bases, with 8 bases between them. The length of the CDR3 is 16 residues. The libraries were made with immunoSEQ v3.0 at survey level. Generated by immunoSEQ multiplex PCR, the TCRdb table keeps only in-frame clones and is missing some. The sample has tens of thousands of clones; roughly four fifths are singletons. The specimen comprised unsorted PBMCs, sampled 0.3 years after starting antiretroviral therapy. This receptor was taken from a man younger than 35 with HIV. The chain uses TRBV4-2 and TRBJ2-6; TRBD1 might be the D (5 bases). CDR3: CASSQSGLSGANVLTF. The DNA of the CDR3 is TGTGCCAGCAGCCAATCAGGGCTCTCTGGGGCCAACGTCCTGACTTTC.